A single sample is the source of the 23 T cell receptor beta chains below, sequenced in a study of OX40 agonist ivuxolimab in advanced cancers. Libraries were prepared through the immunoSEQ multiplex PCR assay. In its TCRdb copy, this immuneACCESS table keeps in-frame sequences only and misses some clones. Where compared with another copy, unresolved V genes explain less than half of these, and the others have no known cause. Present in this sample are roughly 77,000 clones, around 90% of which were seen just once. The ten largest clonotypes hold roughly 0.6% of the sample. The sequenced sample was CD4+ or CD8+ T cells sorted from blood, obtained in a trial of the OX40 agonist ivuxolimab. These receptors were collected from an adult with an advanced solid tumor such as melanoma, head and neck, liver or kidney cancer.

This clone is a singleton in its sample. The genes are TRBV30 and TRBJ1-3; TRBD1 matches at 8 bases. The CDR3 contains 15 residues. V lost 1 base to trimming and J lost 2 bases; unmatched junction nucleotides: 4. Germline values: CDR1 GTSNPN, CDR2 SVGIG (reference sequence). CDR3 bases: TGTGCCTGGAGTGCCAGGGGGCTAGCTGGAAACACCATATATTTT. This sequence encodes CAWSARGLAGNTIYF. The full variable domain, rest sourced from reference TRBV30 and TRBJ1-3, is SQTIHQWPATLVQPVGSPLSLECTVEGTSNPNLYWYRQAAGRGLQLLFYSVGIGQISSEVPQNLSASRPQDRQFILSSKKLLLSDSGFYLCAWSARGLAGNTIYFGEGSWLTVV.

The chain couples TRBV6-5 to TRBJ1-1, with D possibly being TRBD1 (6 bases). This CDR3 contains 15 residues. Per the germline V gene, CDR1 is MNHEY and CDR2 is SVGAGI. V was pared by 2 bases and J by 7 bases, with 17 bases between. This CDR3 reads CASSYVGQPRIEAFF. The CDR3 nucleotides read TGTGCCAGCAGTTACGTCGGACAGCCCCGGATTGAAGCTTTCTTT.

The V and J genes are TRBV2 and TRBJ1-2, with 7 bases identical to TRBD1. The J segment lost 5 bases and the V segment lost 2 bases, leaving 5 bases of the junction unmatched. This CDR3 spans 14 amino acids. From germline, CDR1 is SNHLY and CDR2 FYNNEI. The CDR3 is CASSEQGEPYGYTF. The CDR3 bases are TGTGCCAGCAGTGAACAGGGGGAGCCGTATGGCTACACCTTC.

Only one count was recorded for this clone. The rearrangement joins TRBV29-1 to TRBJ1-5; no definite D call. In germline, CDR1 is SQVTM, CDR2 ANQGSEA. Between the trimmed V and J ends, which lost 4 bases and 2 bases, there was a span of 9 bases. This CDR3 region has 13 residues. The CDR3 reads CSVAHGGNQPQHF. As DNA, the CDR3 is TGCAGCGTTGCCCATGGAGGCAATCAGCCCCAGCATTTT.

V gene TRBV6-5 combines with J gene TRBJ2-7; TRBD1 matches 10 bases. Trimming took 6 bases from V and 4 from J; bases not matched to a gene: 9. The CDR3 is made up of 15 amino acids. CDR1 and CDR2 (germline): MNHEY, SVGAGI. CDR3 DNA sequence: TGTGCCAGCAGCCCCCGGGGACAGGGGCTGTACGAGCAGTACTTC. Amino acid sequence: CASSPRGQGLYEQYF.

As regards this clone: This specimen includes other DNA sequences encoding the same CDR3. The chain combines TRBV18 with TRBJ2-3; TRBD2 aligns across 7 bases. The germline CDR1 and CDR2 sequences are KGHSH and LQKENI. The CDR3 runs 16 residues. Germline trimming cut 4 bases from V and 0 bases from J; bases unmatched to any gene: 7. The CDR3: CASSRLAGVSTDTQYF. In DNA form, the CDR3 reads TGTGCCAGCTCACGACTGGCGGGAGTGAGCACAGATACGCAGTATTTT.

V usage is TRBV9 and J usage is TRBJ2-4; D gene uncertain. Germline loops: CDR1 SGDLS, CDR2 YYNGEE. Trimming took off 0 bases at V and 1 base at J, with 17 bases between the two ends. The CDR3 has 18 amino acids. CDR3 DNA sequence: TGTGCCAGCAGCGTAGGGGTCGATACCGGCGATGCCAAAAACATTCAGTACTTC. Residues: CASSVGVDTGDAKNIQYF.

The chain couples TRBV5-6 to TRBJ1-1, with 7 positions matching TRBD1. The junction had 1 base not matched to a gene; V was cut back by 1 base and J by 4 bases. The CDR3 is 13 amino acids. Germline lookup yields CDR1 SGHDT and CDR2 YYEEEE. CDR3 loop: CASSLSGGTEAFF. The CDR3 DNA reads TGTGCCAGCAGCTTGTCAGGGGGCACTGAAGCTTTCTTT. Drawing the rest from reference TRBV5-6 and TRBJ1-1, the complete variable domain is DAGVTQSPTHLIKTRGQQVTLRCSPKSGHDTVSWYQQALGQGPQFIFQYYEEEERQRGNFPDRFSGHQFPNYSSELNVNALLLGDSALYLCASSLSGGTEAFFGQGTRLTVV.

The chain is built from TRBV5-1 and TRBJ2-7, with 12 bases identical to TRBD2. Germline assignment: CDR1 SGHRS and CDR2 YFSETQ. Trimming at V came to 3 bases and at J to 2 bases, leaving 3 bases not matched to a gene. The CDR3 runs 15 residues. The CDR3 spells CASSSGLAGAYEQYF. The CDR3 DNA follows: TGCGCCAGCAGCTCGGGACTAGCGGGCGCCTACGAGCAGTACTTC.

This chain connects TRBV19 to TRBJ2-2; TRBD1 aligns across 8 bases. CDR3 size: 15 residues. CDR1 and CDR2 (germline): LNHDA, SQIVND (reference sequence). Unmatched junction bases numbered 1, after V lost 4 bases and J lost 0 bases. The CDR3 sequence is CASSTGGANTGELFF. The CDR3 nucleotides are TGTGCCAGTAGTACAGGGGGCGCGAACACCGGGGAGCTGTTTTTT.

The CDR3 loop is CASSLQGVNQPQHF. CDR3 nucleotide sequence: TGTGCCAGCAGCTTGCAGGGGGTGAATCAGCCCCAGCATTTT. The chain is built from TRBV5-6 and TRBJ1-5; 7 nucleotides line up with TRBD1. V gave up 1 base and J gave up 4 bases; unmatched junction bases: 2. The CDR3 runs 14 residues. Germline assignment: CDR1 SGHDT and CDR2 YYEEEE.

This chain uses TRBV7-3 with TRBJ1-6; D call uncertain. CDR3 length: 15 residues. Trimming removed 4 bases at V and 10 bases at J, with 17 bases between. CDR1 and CDR2 from the germline V gene are SGHTA and FQGTGA. The CDR3 DNA reads TGTGCCAGCAGCTCGTTGCGCGCCCCCGGGTCACCCCTCCACTTT. Its protein is CASSSLRAPGSPLHF.

About this clone itself: Other DNA sequences from this sample encode an identical CDR3 as well. The chain couples TRBV2 to TRBJ1-1, with D maybe TRBD1 (6 bases). V was trimmed by 6 bases and J by 3 bases, leaving 11 bases between them. In germline, CDR1 is SNHLY, CDR2 FYNNEI. The CDR3 covers 13 residues. The CDR3 region is CASSVQGDTEAFF. CDR3 nucleotide sequence: TGTGCCAGCAGCGTACAGGGCGACACTGAAGCTTTCTTT.

V is TRBV23-1 and J is TRBJ1-4, with D possibly matching TRBD1 (5 bases). TRBV23-1 is an ORF, with its function uncertain. V was clipped by 0 bases and J by 6 bases, with 23 bases between them. This CDR3 comprises 19 residues. CDR3 sequence reads: CASSQSRDRALCRDEKLFF. The CDR3, as DNA: TGCGCCAGCAGTCAATCCCGGGACCGCGCCTTGTGTCGCGATGAAAAACTGTTTTTT.

The genes are TRBV19 and TRBJ2-7; unclear D gene. The V end lost 6 bases, the J end lost 1 base, and 7 bases lay between the germline ends. The germline V gene has CDR1 LNHDA and CDR2 SQIVND (reference sequence). This CDR3 is built from 12 residues. CDR3 residues: CASSGLSYEQYF. CDR3 DNA sequence: TGTGCCAGTAGCGGGCTATCCTACGAGCAGTACTTC.

This sequence joins TRBV7-9 and TRBJ1-5; TRBD1 aligns across 9 bases. Unmatched junction bases numbered 5, after V lost 1 base and J lost 4 bases. Germline CDR1 reads SEHNR; CDR2 reads FQNEAQ (reference sequence). The CDR3 is made up of 16 amino acids. CDR3 in DNA: TGTGCCAGCAGCTTAGGCGGGACAGGGAATAATCAGCCCCAGCATTTT. It yields the protein CASSLGGTGNNQPQHF.

J is TRBJ1-4 and V is TRBV30; D gene ambiguous. In germline, CDR1 is GTSNPN, CDR2 SVGIG (reference sequence). The V and J ends lost 3 bases and 7 bases respectively, with 15 bases between them. The CDR3 length is 14 residues. The CDR3 DNA reads as TGTGCCTGGAGCCCGGATTCTGGTGGTGAAAAACTGTTTTTT. Translation gives CAWSPDSGGEKLFF.

V gene TRBV6-5 combines with J gene TRBJ2-7; D is possibly TRBD1 (6 bases). V lost 3 bases, J lost 2 bases, and 17 bases lay in between. The CDR3 totals 16 residues. Germline-derived CDR1 and CDR2 are MNHEY and SVGAGI. CDR3 nucleotides: TGTGCCAGCAGTTATTCACCGGGACAAGTGGCCTACGAGCAGTACTTC. Translating gives CASSYSPGQVAYEQYF.

This chain uses TRBV5-1 with TRBJ1-5; tentative D call: TRBD1 (5 bases). V shed 1 base and J shed 5 bases, with 19 bases lying between them. CDR1 SGHRS and CDR2 YFSETQ come from the germline V gene. The CDR3 is 17 amino acids. CDR3 residues: CASSLPLPRAPDQPQHF. CDR3 DNA sequence: TGCGCCAGCAGCTTGCCGCTACCCAGGGCGCCGGATCAGCCCCAGCATTTT.

V is TRBV6-5 and J is TRBJ1-5, with D possibly matching TRBD1 (6 bases). Germline lookup yields CDR1 MNHEY and CDR2 SVGAGI. The CDR3 extends over 15 amino acids. V was clipped by 2 bases and J by 4 bases, with 12 bases between them. CDR3 DNA sequence: TGTGCCAGCAGTTACCCCCCCCAGGGGAATCAGCCCCAGCATTTT. Protein sequence: CASSYPPQGNQPQHF.

The V and J genes are TRBV10-2 and TRBJ2-1, with 9 bases that match TRBD2. Germline assignment: CDR1 WSHSY and CDR2 SAAADI. The CDR3 is made up of 12 amino acids. This CDR3 reads CGAGGSTDEQFF. The CDR3 DNA sequence: TGCGGAGCGGGGGGCTCTACGGATGAGCAGTTCTTC.

The gene calls are TRBV4-1 and TRBJ1-4, with 7 bases aligning to TRBD1. The CDR3 runs 15 residues. With V trimmed by 2 bases and J by 2 bases, 2 bases remained unmatched. Germline V CDR1 and CDR2: MGHRA, YSYEKL. CDR3 nucleotide sequence: TGCGCCAGCAGCCAACCGGGACAGACTAATGAAAAACTGTTTTTT. It yields the protein CASSQPGQTNEKLFF.

V and J are TRBV6-1 and TRBJ1-4, with D perhaps matching TRBD1 (6 bases). This CDR3 contains 15 residues. With 6 bases removed from V and 5 bases from J, the gap between germline ends came to 16 bases. Germline CDR1 is MNHNS and CDR2 is SASEGT. The CDR3 DNA sequence: TGTGCCAGCAGGGACCCGACAGGCTTAAATGAAAAACTGTTTTTT. It encodes CASRDPTGLNEKLFF.